The 6 T cell receptor beta chains below come from one sample, sequenced in a study of T cell responses to AZD1222 COVID-19 vaccine. Generated by immunoSEQ multiplex PCR, the TCRdb table keeps only in-frame clones and is missing some. The top ten clones hold just under 3% of a sample with approximately 150,000 clones, about 90% of them seen once. Sequenced material: peripheral blood, taken on day 0 of AZD1222 vaccination. The receptors come from an adult in good health.

The chain uses TRBV6-2 or TRBV6-3 and TRBJ1-5; TRBD1 matches at 11 bases. From germline, CDR1 is MNHEY and CDR2 SVGEGT. Trimming at V came to 6 bases and at J to 4 bases, leaving 5 bases not matched to a gene. This CDR3 is built from 15 residues. CDR3 amino acids: CASSRTGGPNQPQHF. The CDR3 DNA reads as TGTGCCAGCAGCCGGACAGGGGGCCCTAATCAGCCCCAGCATTTT.

DNA of the CDR3: TGTGCCAGCAGTTTATTAGGACGGGAGTACGAGCAGTACTTC. It specifies CASSLLGREYEQYF. The chain combines TRBV27 with TRBJ2-7; tentative D call: TRBD2 (6 bases). The CDR3 length is 14 residues. V was trimmed by 1 base and J by 4 bases, leaving 11 bases between them. Germline CDR1 reads MNHEY; CDR2 reads SMNVEV (reference sequence).

The chain carries TRBV6-1 and TRBJ2-7; TRBD1 aligns across 7 bases. After removal of 6 bases from V and 0 bases from J, the junction contained 5 bases not matched to a gene. The length of the CDR3 is 14 residues. Per germline, CDR1 MNHNS and CDR2 SASEGT. The CDR3 here is CASRGTANSYEQYF. The CDR3 DNA sequence: TGTGCCAGCAGGGGGACAGCTAACTCCTACGAGCAGTACTTC.

V gene TRBV28 combines with J gene TRBJ1-6; TRBD1 aligns across 9 bases. CDR1 MDHEN and CDR2 SYDVKM come from the germline V gene. The CDR3 contains 16 residues. Trimming removed 7 bases from V and 9 bases from J; junction bases left unmatched: 13. The CDR3 loop is CASTPFVGQGVSPLHF. The CDR3 DNA reads TGTGCCAGCACCCCCTTCGTGGGACAGGGAGTTTCACCCCTCCACTTT.

V and J are TRBV21-1 and TRBJ2-5; TRBD1, the table's D call, was not compared with the DNA. TRBV21-1 is an annotated pseudogene. This CDR3 is 15 amino acids long. The CDR3: CASSKEGTGKETQYF. DNA for the CDR3: TGTGCCAGCAGCAAAGAAGGTACAGGGAAAGAGACCCAGTACTTC.

This rearrangement joins TRBV6-6 to TRBJ2-1, with D perhaps matching TRBD2 (5 bases). The CDR3 runs 13 residues. V was cut by 6 bases and J by 6 bases, with 12 bases left in between. Germline V gene data show CDR1 as MNHNY and CDR2 as SVGAGI (reference sequence). The CDR3 reads CASSHGAGNEQFF. The DNA of the CDR3 is TGTGCCAGCAGCCACGGTGCGGGCAATGAGCAGTTCTTC.